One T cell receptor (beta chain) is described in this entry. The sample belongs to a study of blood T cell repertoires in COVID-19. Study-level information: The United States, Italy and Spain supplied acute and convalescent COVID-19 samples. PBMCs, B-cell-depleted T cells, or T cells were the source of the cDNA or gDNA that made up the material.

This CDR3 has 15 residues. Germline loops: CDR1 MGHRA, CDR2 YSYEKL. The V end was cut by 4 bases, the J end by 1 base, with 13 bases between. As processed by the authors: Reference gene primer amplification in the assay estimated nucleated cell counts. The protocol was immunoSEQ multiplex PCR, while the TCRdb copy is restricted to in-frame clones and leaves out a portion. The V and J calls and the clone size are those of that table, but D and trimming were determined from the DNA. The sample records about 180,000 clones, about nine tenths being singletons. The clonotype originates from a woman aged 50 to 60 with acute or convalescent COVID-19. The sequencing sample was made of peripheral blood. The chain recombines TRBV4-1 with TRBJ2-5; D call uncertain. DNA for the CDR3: TGCGCCAGCAGCCCCCTATACTTAGCCCAAGAGACCCAGTACTTC. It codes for CASSPLYLAQETQYF.